One and the same sample provided the 23 T cell receptor beta chains below, sequenced in a study of T cells after yellow fever vaccination. One entry per CDR3 protein results from TCRdb running MiXCR on the 5' RACE reads. The sample holds 500,000 to 650,000 distinct CDR3 sequences, roughly 14% seen once. This specimen consisted of PBMCs, obtained on the day of the yellow fever booster vaccination. The receptors come from a man aged 25-45 years who received the YFV17D yellow fever vaccine.

This clonotype came up a few times. The V gene is TRBV11-1, the J gene TRBJ2-3, with TRBD1 matching 8 bases. Per germline, CDR1 SGHAT and CDR2 FQDESV (reference sequence). After removal of 5 bases from V and 0 bases from J, the junction contained 19 bases not matched to a gene. This CDR3 is built from 20 residues. The CDR3 DNA follows: TGTGCCAGCAGCCAAAACTATGGACGGGACAGGAGCACTAGCACAGATACGCAGTATTTT. The encoded protein is CASSQNYGRDRSTSTDTQYF.

This clonotype has just a few counts. The rearrangement joins TRBV5-5 to TRBJ2-1; TRBD2 matches at 15 bases. Germline V gene lookup returns CDR1 SGHKS and CDR2 YYEKEE (reference sequence). CDR3 length equals 18 residues. The ends lost 4 bases at V and 6 bases at J; junction bases unmatched: 11. Here the CDR3 reads CASSMTGTSGRRGNEQFF. CDR3 nucleotide sequence: TGTGCCAGCAGCATGACCGGGACTAGCGGGAGGAGGGGCAATGAGCAGTTCTTC. The full variable domain, rest sourced from reference TRBV5-5 and TRBJ2-1, is DAGVTQSPTHLIKTRGQQVTLRCSPISGHKSVSWYQQVLGQGPQFIFQYYEKEERGRGNFPDRFSARQFPNYSSELNVNALLLGDSALYLCASSMTGTSGRRGNEQFFGPGTRLTVL.

There are a few counts of this clonotype. J is TRBJ1-1 and V is TRBV15; no firm D call. The germline CDR1 and CDR2 sequences are LNHNV and YYDKDF (reference sequence). This CDR3 is 17 amino acids long. Trimming removed 4 bases from V and 1 base from J, with 19 bases in between. The CDR3 spells CATSTGPPRAANTEAFF. The CDR3 nucleotides read TGTGCCACCAGCACGGGCCCCCCCCGGGCGGCGAACACTGAAGCTTTCTTT.

The chain has TRBV3-1 and TRBJ2-3; D call uncertain. V was cut by 0 bases and J by 2 bases, with 6 bases left in between. Germline values: CDR1 LGHDT, CDR2 YNNKEL (reference sequence). This CDR3 comprises 14 residues. CDR3 coding DNA: TGTGCCAGCAGCCAAGATGTCCACACAGATACGCAGTATTTT. It is translated as CASSQDVHTDTQYF.

This clonotype has just a few counts. The gene calls are TRBV28 and TRBJ2-7; the match to TRBD1 covers 7 bases. Trimming at V came to 7 bases and at J to 4 bases, leaving 7 bases not matched to a gene. Germline V gene lookup returns CDR1 MDHEN and CDR2 SYDVKM. The length of the CDR3 is 13 residues. The DNA for the CDR3 is TGTGCCAGCACCTCGGCAGGGGGATACGAGCAGTACTTC. It encodes CASTSAGGYEQYF.

This clonotype was seen a handful of times. V and J are TRBV12-3 or TRBV12-4 and TRBJ2-7; D perhaps matches TRBD2 (6 bases). CDR3 size: 15 residues. Trimming took off 3 bases at V and 2 bases at J, with 14 bases between the two ends. CDR3 in amino acids: CASSFGGAGTYEQYF. The CDR3 nucleotides are TGTGCCAGCAGTTTCGGAGGGGCCGGGACCTACGAGCAGTACTTC.

Only a few counts were recorded for this clonotype. The chain couples TRBV4-3 to TRBJ2-5; 10 positions agree with TRBD2. This CDR3 has 16 residues. The germline V gene has CDR1 LGHNA and CDR2 YSLEER. Trimming at V came to 4 bases and at J to 2 bases, leaving 7 bases not matched to a gene. The CDR3 DNA follows: TGCGCCAGCAGCCTAAGCGGGAGGGCTCTTCAAGAGACCCAGTACTTC. It specifies CASSLSGRALQETQYF.

This chain links TRBV12-3 or TRBV12-4 with TRBJ2-7; D is perhaps TRBD1 or TRBD2 (5 bases each). Trimming took off 5 bases at V and 5 bases at J, with 10 bases between the two ends. This CDR3 contains 12 residues. The CDR3 DNA reads as TGTGCCAGCAGTGCAGGGAGCCACGAGCAGTACTTC. Translation gives CASSAGSHEQYF.

The chain employs TRBV28 and TRBJ2-5; 7 bases agree with TRBD2. Germline-derived CDR1 and CDR2 are MDHEN and SYDVKM. CDR3 length equals 14 residues. The trim removed 10 bases at V and 1 base at J, leaving 9 bases unmatched. The CDR3 is CATEATSPQETQYF. The CDR3 DNA reads TGTGCCACCGAAGCGACTAGCCCCCAAGAGACCCAGTACTTC. Full variable domain (missing parts from reference TRBV28 and TRBJ2-5): DVKVTQSSRYLVKRTGEKVFLECVQDMDHENMFWYRQDPGLGLRLIYFSYDVKMKEKGDIPEGYSVSREKKERFSLILESASTNQTSMYLCATEATSPQETQYFGPGTRLLVL.

The CDR3 protein is CASSIEPGSSYNEQFF. CDR3 sequence (DNA): TGCGCCAGCAGCATAGAGCCGGGAAGCTCCTACAATGAGCAGTTCTTC. This chain joins TRBV4-3 and TRBJ2-1; D might be TRBD2 (5 bases). This CDR3 has 16 residues. CDR1 LGHNA and CDR2 YSLEER come from the germline V gene. Trimming removed 5 bases from V and 0 bases from J, with 14 bases in between.

The chain is built from TRBV29-1 and TRBJ1-3; a possible D gene is TRBD1 (5 bases). The V end was cut by 7 bases, the J end by 0 bases, with 13 bases between. CDR1 and CDR2 (germline): SQVTM, ANQGSEA. The CDR3 runs 14 residues. CDR3 bases: TGCAGCGCCGGGGGGAGCAACTCTGGAAACACCATATATTTT. Its protein is CSAGGSNSGNTIYF.

The chain uses TRBV5-1 and TRBJ2-7; 8 nucleotides match TRBD1. Germline V gives CDR1 SGHRS, CDR2 YFSETQ. The CDR3 covers 15 residues. With 6 bases clipped from V and 7 bases from J, the junction kept 15 bases outside the gene matches. The CDR3 loop reads CASTNRGSDSGEQYF. The CDR3 DNA sequence: TGCGCCAGCACCAACAGGGGGTCGGATTCGGGGGAGCAGTACTTC.

V is TRBV28 and J is TRBJ1-3; possibly TRBD1 for D (5 bases). The V end was cut by 6 bases, the J end by 2 bases, with 20 bases between. The CDR3 runs to 17 residues. CDR1 and CDR2 from the germline V gene are MDHEN and SYDVKM. CDR3: CASRFRAREGAGNTIYF. CDR3 DNA sequence: TGTGCCAGCAGATTCCGGGCTCGGGAAGGGGCTGGAAACACCATATATTTT.

This clonotype has just a few counts. The chain carries TRBV5-1 and TRBJ2-2; the D gene is possibly TRBD1 (6 bases). CDR3 length equals 16 residues. The germline V and J ends were trimmed by 6 bases and 4 bases, with 19 bases remaining between them. The germline V gene encodes CDR1 SGHRS and CDR2 YFSETQ. CDR3 sequence reads: CASIPTDRSSTGELFF. CDR3 nucleotides: TGCGCCAGCATTCCCACTGACAGGTCGAGCACCGGGGAGCTGTTTTTT.

This clonotype was counted at least ten times. The rearrangement uses TRBV12-3 or TRBV12-4 and TRBJ2-3; D remains unclear. The CDR3 runs 12 residues. V gave up 6 bases and J gave up 5 bases, with 9 bases separating them. The CDR3 here is CASRTDGDTQYF. The CDR3, as DNA: TGTGCCAGCAGGACTGATGGAGATACGCAGTATTTT.

This clonotype came up a few times. CDR3 DNA: TGTGCCAGCAACCCGACAGGGGGAGAGCAGTACTTC. Its translation is CASNPTGGEQYF. The V call is TRBV6-2 or TRBV6-3, the J call TRBJ2-7; 9 nucleotides match TRBD1. The V segment lost 7 bases and the J segment 7 bases; nucleotides outside the gene matches: 5. The germline V gene encodes CDR1 MNHEY and CDR2 SVGEGT. This CDR3 spans 12 amino acids.

The V and J genes are TRBV7-9 and TRBJ2-2; D gene ambiguous. Trimming removed 11 bases from V and 1 base from J, with 14 bases in between. The germline V gene has CDR1 SEHNR and CDR2 FQNEAQ (reference sequence). The CDR3 loop spans 14 amino acids. The CDR3 spells CAGPPERNTGELFF. The CDR3 DNA follows: TGTGCCGGGCCCCCCGAGCGGAACACCGGGGAGCTGTTTTTT.

This chain uses TRBV19 with TRBJ2-3, with 8 bases matching TRBD1. The trim removed 8 bases at V and 2 bases at J, leaving 6 bases unmatched. Germline CDR1 reads LNHDA; CDR2 reads SQIVND (reference sequence). The CDR3 spans 14 residues. CDR3 region: CASGTGPLTDTQYF. CDR3 coding DNA: TGTGCCAGTGGGACAGGACCCCTCACAGATACGCAGTATTTT.

This chain joins TRBV10-1 and TRBJ2-1; D gene uncertain. The CDR3 is made up of 15 amino acids. The ends were cut back, 0 bases at V and 7 bases at J, with 13 bases in the middle. The germline CDR1 and CDR2 sequences are WNHNN and SYGVQD (reference sequence). CDR3 residues: CASSESKGSLNEQFF. DNA for the CDR3: TGCGCCAGCAGTGAGTCGAAGGGTAGCCTTAATGAGCAGTTCTTC.

This clonotype was seen a single time. A much larger clonotype is one base distant, so this may be a read error. The chain couples TRBV7-6 to TRBJ2-2, with D hard to call. Germline V gene lookup returns CDR1 SGHVS and CDR2 FNYEAQ. Trimming took 5 bases from V and 6 from J, leaving 7 bases between them. This CDR3 region has 12 residues. The CDR3 DNA sequence: TGTGCCAGCAGCCAGTGGGCCGGGGAGCTGTTTTTT. It translates to CASSQWAGELFF.

This clonotype was counted many times. The genes are TRBV5-1 and TRBJ2-2; D perhaps matches TRBD2 (5 bases). V lost 4 bases to trimming and J lost 7 bases, with 14 bases between them. The CDR3 length is 14 residues. From germline, CDR1 is SGHRS and CDR2 YFSETQ. CDR3 sequence reads: CASSQNSRGGELFF. The CDR3 DNA is TGCGCCAGCAGCCAAAACTCCCGGGGCGGGGAGCTGTTTTTT. The whole variable domain, remainder taken from reference TRBV5-1 and TRBJ2-2, is KAGVTQTPRYLIKTRGQQVTLSCSPISGHRSVSWYQQTPGQGLQFLFEYFSETQRNKGNFPGRFSGRQFSNSRSEMNVSTLELGDSALYLCASSQNSRGGELFFGEGSRLTVL.

The chain links TRBV7-2 to TRBJ2-5; D ambiguous. Germline V gene data show CDR1 as SGHTA and CDR2 as FQGNSA. The V gene lost 4 bases and the J gene lost 3 bases, with 6 bases spanning the gap. CDR3 length equals 12 residues. DNA for the CDR3: TGTGCCAGCAGCTCAACGGAAGAGACCCAGTACTTC. Translation: CASSSTEETQYF.

The rearrangement uses TRBV2 and TRBJ2-1; D may be TRBD1 (6 bases). There are 13 residues in the CDR3. The V end was cut by 6 bases, the J end by 3 bases, with 9 bases between. From germline, CDR1 is SNHLY and CDR2 FYNNEI. CDR3 coding DNA: TGTGCCAGCAGCGTGACAGGCTACAATGAGCAGTTCTTC. Translated: CASSVTGYNEQFF. Supplemented by reference TRBV2 and TRBJ2-1, the full variable domain reads EPEVTQTPSHQVTQMGQEVILRCVPISNHLYFYWYRQILGQKVEFLVSFYNNEISEKSEIFDDQFSVERPDGSNFTLKIRSTKLEDSAMYFCASSVTGYNEQFFGPGTRLTVL.